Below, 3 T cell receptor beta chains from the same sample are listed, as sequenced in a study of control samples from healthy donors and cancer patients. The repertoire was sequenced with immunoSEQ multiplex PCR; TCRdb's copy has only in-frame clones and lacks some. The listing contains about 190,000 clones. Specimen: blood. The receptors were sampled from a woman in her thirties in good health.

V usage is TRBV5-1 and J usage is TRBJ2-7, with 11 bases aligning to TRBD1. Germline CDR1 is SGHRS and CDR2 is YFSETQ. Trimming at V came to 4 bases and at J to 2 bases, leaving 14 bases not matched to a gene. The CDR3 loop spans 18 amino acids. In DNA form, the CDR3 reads TGCGCCAGCAGCGCGGACAGGGGGCTAAGGCTTAGGACCTACGAGCAGTACTTC. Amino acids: CASSADRGLRLRTYEQYF.

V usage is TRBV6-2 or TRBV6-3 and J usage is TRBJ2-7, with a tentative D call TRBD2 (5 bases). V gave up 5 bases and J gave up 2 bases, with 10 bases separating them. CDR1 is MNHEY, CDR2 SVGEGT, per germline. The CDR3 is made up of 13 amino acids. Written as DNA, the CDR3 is TGTGCCAGCAGTAACGGGGAAACCTACGAGCAGTACTTC. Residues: CASSNGETYEQYF.

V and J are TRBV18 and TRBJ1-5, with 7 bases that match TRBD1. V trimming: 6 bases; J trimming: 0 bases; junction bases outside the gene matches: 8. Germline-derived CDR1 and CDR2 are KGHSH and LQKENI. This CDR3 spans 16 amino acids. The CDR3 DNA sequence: TGTGCCAGCTCCCGAACAGGGGCCGTTAGCAATCAGCCCCAGCATTTT. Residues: CASSRTGAVSNQPQHF.